The 24 T cell receptor beta chains in this list originate from one sample, sequenced in a study of cytomegalovirus exposure and HLA in healthy donors. The table came from immunoSEQ multiplex PCR; TCRdb's copy has only in-frame clones and leaves some out. Of a few hundred thousand clones listed, about 90% are singletons. Sequencing was performed on PBMCs. These TCRs come from a man between 18 and 29 years old in good health and CMV-seropositive.

V gene TRBV6-6 combines with J gene TRBJ2-7; TRBD2 matches at 7 bases. This CDR3 comprises 14 residues. Germline V gene data show CDR1 as MNHNY and CDR2 as SVGAGI (reference sequence). The trim removed 7 bases at V and 6 bases at J, leaving 12 bases unmatched. The chain's CDR3 is CASKYARGDGEQYF. Here the CDR3 DNA reads TGTGCCAGCAAATACGCACGGGGGGATGGCGAGCAGTACTTC.

The chain is built from TRBV5-1 and TRBJ2-3; 14 bases fit TRBD2. The junction had 4 bases not matched to a gene; V was cut back by 5 bases and J by 2 bases. Germline-derived CDR1 and CDR2 are SGHRS and YFSETQ. The CDR3 has 16 residues. The CDR3 bases are TGCGCCAGCAGTTCGACTAGCGGGAGGGCCACAGATACGCAGTATTTT. This translates into CASSSTSGRATDTQYF.

For the CDR3, the DNA is TGTGCCAGCAGTGAAGGGGGGTACGGGGAGACCCAGTACTTC. It yields the protein CASSEGGYGETQYF. The rearrangement uses TRBV2 and TRBJ2-5; the D gene could be TRBD1 or TRBD2 (5 bases each). Germline V gene data show CDR1 as SNHLY and CDR2 as FYNNEI. The V gene lost 1 base and the J gene lost 5 bases, with 11 bases spanning the gap. This CDR3 has 14 residues.

The chain's CDR3 is CASSPTSGPFNEQFF. CDR3 sequence (DNA): TGTGCCAGTAGCCCGACTAGCGGGCCTTTCAATGAGCAGTTCTTC. The rearrangement links TRBV19 to TRBJ2-1; 10 bases are a match to TRBD2. Germline CDR1 reads LNHDA; CDR2 reads SQIVND (reference sequence). This CDR3 has 15 residues. After removal of 6 bases from V and 6 bases from J, the junction contained 8 bases not matched to a gene.

The chain recombines TRBV10-3 with TRBJ2-7; a weak D match, TRBD2 (5 bases). V was shortened by 4 bases and J by 5 bases, with 9 bases between the two germline ends. The CDR3 is 12 amino acids. Germline V gene sequence: CDR1 ENHRY, CDR2 SYGVKD. As DNA, the CDR3 is TGTGCCATCAGTGTGGGAGCGGACGAGCAGTACTTC. Translation: CAISVGADEQYF.

The V and J genes are TRBV28 and TRBJ2-7, with a weak D call TRBD2 (7 bases). CDR1 MDHEN and CDR2 SYDVKM come from the germline V gene. V was shortened by 10 bases and J by 3 bases, with 19 bases between the two germline ends. The CDR3 length is 14 residues. The CDR3 DNA is TGTGCCACTGGGGGGCGGGACTACAACTACGAGCAGTACTTC. Its translation is CATGGRDYNYEQYF.

The CDR3 protein is CASSVGEYQETQYF. The CDR3 DNA sequence: TGTGCCAGCAGCGTGGGGGAGTACCAAGAGACCCAGTACTTC. This chain joins TRBV2 and TRBJ2-5, with D perhaps given as TRBD1 or TRBD2 (5 bases each). V was clipped by 6 bases and J by 0 bases, with 11 bases between them. The CDR3 is 14 residues long. CDR1 is SNHLY, CDR2 FYNNEI, per germline.

The V and J genes are TRBV14 and TRBJ1-4; possible D gene TRBD1, 5 bases. Trimming took off 0 bases at V and 8 bases at J, with 7 bases between the two ends. CDR3 length equals 13 residues. From germline, CDR1 is SGHDN and CDR2 FVKESK. The CDR3 spells CASSQEGQEKLFF. As DNA, the CDR3 is TGTGCCAGCAGCCAAGAGGGGCAGGAAAAACTGTTTTTT.

The J gene is TRBJ2-2, the V gene TRBV5-1, with TRBD2 matching over 9 bases. V lost 2 bases and J lost 2; bases outside the gene matches: 4. Germline lookup yields CDR1 SGHRS and CDR2 YFSETQ. CDR3 length: 16 residues. CDR3 residues: CASSLALAGNTGELFF. In DNA form, the CDR3 reads TGCGCCAGCAGCTTAGCTCTAGCGGGAAACACCGGGGAGCTGTTTTTT.

This clone was counted once. The chain employs TRBV28 and TRBJ2-1; 12 bases are a match to TRBD2. The CDR3 is 15 residues long. Trimming took 5 bases from V and 7 from J; bases not matched to a gene: 6. The germline V gene encodes CDR1 MDHEN and CDR2 SYDVKM. The CDR3 loop is CASSRLAGELNEQFF. For the CDR3, the DNA is TGTGCCAGCAGTCGACTAGCGGGAGAATTAAATGAGCAGTTCTTC.

The chain couples TRBV6-5 to TRBJ2-7; the D gene is possibly TRBD2 (6 bases). Trimming took 4 bases from V and 0 from J, leaving 16 bases between them. This CDR3 is 16 amino acids long. Germline loops: CDR1 MNHEY, CDR2 SVGAGI. This CDR3 is CASSSHGTFSSYEQYF. Here the CDR3 DNA reads TGTGCCAGCAGTTCGCACGGGACTTTCAGCTCCTACGAGCAGTACTTC.

Points on this clone: This sample includes further DNA sequences coding for the same CDR3. The rearrangement uses TRBV2 and TRBJ1-5; no firm D call. There are 11 residues in the CDR3. V gave up 3 bases and J gave up 9 bases, with 6 bases separating them. Looked up from germline, CDR1 is SNHLY and CDR2 is FYNNEI. The CDR3 protein is CASSDRGPQHF. CDR3 DNA sequence: TGTGCCAGCAGTGATCGTGGGCCCCAGCATTTT.

This clone was seen once. The chain has TRBV5-4 and TRBJ2-5, with D perhaps TRBD1 or TRBD2 (6 bases each). This CDR3 is built from 15 residues. Germline V gives CDR1 SGHNT, CDR2 YYREEE (reference sequence). Trimming removed 9 bases from V and 3 bases from J, with 21 bases in between. The CDR3, as DNA: TGTGCCACCCGCCCATCGGGGGCCTCCGAAGAGACCCAGTACTTC. This translates into CATRPSGASEETQYF.

A note on this clone: One junction end does not reproduce the germline sequence, and a read error may be involved. The CDR3 DNA follows: TGTGCCTGGAGTCCCACCAGGGAGCTGTTTTTT. Its protein product is CAWSPTRELFF. This rearrangement joins TRBV30 to TRBJ2-2; no reliable D call. The CDR3 length is 11 residues. Per the germline V gene, CDR1 is GTSNPN and CDR2 is SVGIG (reference sequence).

This clone was picked up one time. The J gene is TRBJ2-1, the V gene TRBV5-4; the match to TRBD2 covers 12 bases. J gave up 6 bases and V 2 bases, and 3 bases lay outside the gene matches. The CDR3 spans 15 residues. CDR1 and CDR2 (germline): SGHNT, YYREEE (reference sequence). This CDR3 is CASSFGLAGSNEQFF. The CDR3 bases are TGTGCCAGCAGCTTCGGACTAGCGGGAAGCAATGAGCAGTTCTTC.

This rearrangement joins TRBV2 to TRBJ2-7; a weak D match, TRBD2 (5 bases). Looked up from germline, CDR1 is SNHLY and CDR2 is FYNNEI. Trimming pared 0 bases from V and 13 bases from J, leaving 10 bases between. The CDR3 is 11 amino acids. This CDR3 is CASSEAQRSYF. CDR3 sequence (DNA): TGTGCCAGCAGTGAAGCCCAGCGGTCCTACTTC.

The chain has TRBV6-1 and TRBJ1-3; D is unclear. The V gene's germline CDR1 is MNHNS and CDR2 SASEGT. The CDR3 extends over 16 amino acids. V lost 4 bases to trimming and J lost 0 bases, with 13 bases between them. CDR3 protein: CASSVQGPNSGNTIYF. The CDR3 DNA is TGTGCCAGCAGTGTTCAAGGCCCTAACTCTGGAAACACCATATATTTT.

The J gene is TRBJ1-1, the V gene TRBV28; 7 bases agree with TRBD1. The germline CDR1 and CDR2 sequences are MDHEN and SYDVKM. The CDR3 contains 18 residues. V lost 6 bases, J lost 0 bases, and 16 bases stayed unmatched. CDR3 coding DNA: TGTGCCAGCAGACTAGCCGGGGACAAGGGGGCCCTGAACACTGAAGCTTTCTTT. Its protein product is CASRLAGDKGALNTEAFF.

The chain uses TRBV7-8 and TRBJ2-2, with D possibly TRBD1 on 5 matching bases. The V end lost 5 bases, the J end lost 1 base, and 11 bases lay between the germline ends. There are 15 residues in the CDR3. Germline assignment: CDR1 SGHVS and CDR2 FQNEAQ. The CDR3 spells CASSPLGVNTGELFF. CDR3 coding DNA: TGTGCCAGCAGCCCGCTAGGGGTGAACACCGGGGAGCTGTTTTTT. The variable domain in full, completed from reference TRBV7-8 and TRBJ2-2, reads GAGVSQSPRYKVAKRGQDVALRCDPISGHVSLFWYQQALGQGPEFLTYFQNEAQLDKSGLPSDRFFAERPEGSVSTLKIQRTQQEDSAVYLCASSPLGVNTGELFFGEGSRLTVL.

The sample holds a few counts of this clone. The chain couples TRBV2 to TRBJ1-2, with D possibly being TRBD1 (5 bases). With 8 bases removed from V and 1 base from J, the gap between germline ends came to 11 bases. This CDR3 is built from 13 residues. Germline V gives CDR1 SNHLY, CDR2 FYNNEI. Here the CDR3 reads CASREDSNYGYTF. The CDR3 DNA follows: TGTGCCAGCCGAGAAGACAGTAACTATGGCTACACCTTC.

V is TRBV15 and J is TRBJ1-4; D perhaps matches TRBD1 (6 bases). V dropped 1 base and J dropped 5 bases, with 11 bases sitting between them. This CDR3 contains 15 residues. Germline V gene lookup returns CDR1 LNHNV and CDR2 YYDKDF (reference sequence). CDR3 sequence: CATSRGSGANEKLFF. In DNA, the CDR3 is TGTGCCACCAGCAGAGGGTCAGGGGCGAATGAAAAACTGTTTTTT.

This chain links TRBV5-3 with TRBJ1-2, with a tentative D call TRBD1 (5 bases). TRBV5-3 is an open reading frame, and its role is uncertain. The CDR3 loop spans 14 amino acids. V gave up 5 bases and J gave up 6 bases, with 17 bases separating them. CDR3 region: CARSSAGGANGYTF. In DNA, the CDR3 is TGTGCCAGAAGTTCCGCCGGAGGGGCTAATGGCTACACCTTC.

This clone was counted once. The V and J genes are TRBV2 and TRBJ2-1; the D gene is possibly TRBD2 (6 bases). V was clipped by 7 bases and J by 0 bases, with 10 bases between them. The CDR3 loop spans 14 amino acids. The V gene's germline CDR1 is SNHLY and CDR2 FYNNEI. CDR3 in DNA: TGTGCCAGCAAGAGGGGAGGCTCCTACAATGAGCAGTTCTTC. This sequence encodes CASKRGGSYNEQFF.

The chain links TRBV5-1 to TRBJ1-2; tentatively, D is TRBD1 (5 bases). Trimming left V 1 base short and J 8 bases short, with 15 bases between. CDR1 is SGHRS and CDR2 is YFSETQ in the germline V gene. CDR3 length equals 14 residues. CDR3 DNA: TGCGCCAGCAGCTTGCCCGGGGCCAGTGAAGGCTACACCTTC. Its translation is CASSLPGASEGYTF.